This T cell receptor beta chain was recorded in a study of control samples from healthy donors and cancer patients. The repertoire was sequenced with immunoSEQ multiplex PCR; TCRdb's copy has only in-frame clones and lacks some. The table records about 86,000 clones, 70% to 90% of them present only once. Source material: PBMCs. The clonotype was recovered from a woman aged 50 to 65 with colorectal cancer.

This CDR3 reads CASSGTVNYGYTF. CDR3 bases: TGTGCCAGCAGCGGGACTGTTAACTATGGCTACACCTTC. This rearrangement joins TRBV6-5 to TRBJ1-2, with D possibly TRBD1 on 5 matching bases. V gave up 6 bases and J gave up 1 base, with 9 bases separating them. The CDR3 consists of 13 residues. Germline V lookup: CDR1 MNHEY, CDR2 SVGAGI.